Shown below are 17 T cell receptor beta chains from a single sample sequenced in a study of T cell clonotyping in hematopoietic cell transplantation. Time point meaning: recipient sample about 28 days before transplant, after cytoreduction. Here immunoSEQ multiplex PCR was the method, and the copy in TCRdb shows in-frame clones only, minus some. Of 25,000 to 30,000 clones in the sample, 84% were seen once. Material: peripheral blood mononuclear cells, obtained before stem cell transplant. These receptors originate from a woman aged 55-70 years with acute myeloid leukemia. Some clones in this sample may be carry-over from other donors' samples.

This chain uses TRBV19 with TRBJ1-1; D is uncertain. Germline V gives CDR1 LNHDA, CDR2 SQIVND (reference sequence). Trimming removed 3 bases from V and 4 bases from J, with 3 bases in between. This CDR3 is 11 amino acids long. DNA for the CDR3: TGTGCCAGTAGTATCGGCACTGAAGCTTTCTTT. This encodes CASSIGTEAFF.

Written as DNA, the CDR3 is TGCGCCAGCAGCCAGGGGGTCGGGACTAGCGGGGGAGGTGAGCAGTTCTTC. Protein: CASSQGVGTSGGGEQFF. This chain joins TRBV4-3 and TRBJ2-1, with 14 bases that match TRBD2. CDR1 is LGHNA, CDR2 YSLEER, per germline. Trimming at V came to 3 bases and at J to 9 bases, leaving 10 bases not matched to a gene. This CDR3 comprises 17 residues.

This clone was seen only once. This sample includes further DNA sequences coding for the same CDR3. In DNA form, the CDR3 reads TGTGCCAGCAGCGTAGGAACAGGGAGGGAGACCCAGTACTTC. It yields the protein CASSVGTGRETQYF. The chain employs TRBV9 and TRBJ2-5; D is tentatively TRBD1 or TRBD2 (6 bases each). The germline V gene encodes CDR1 SGDLS and CDR2 YYNGEE. The CDR3 extends over 14 amino acids. The V end lost 0 bases, the J end lost 5 bases, and 11 bases lay between the germline ends.

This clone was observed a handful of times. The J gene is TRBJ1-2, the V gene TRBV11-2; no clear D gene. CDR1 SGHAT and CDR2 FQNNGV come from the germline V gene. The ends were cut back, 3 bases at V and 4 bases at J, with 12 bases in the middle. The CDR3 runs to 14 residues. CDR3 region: CASSFSMGGYGYTF. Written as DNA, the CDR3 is TGTGCCAGCAGCTTTAGTATGGGCGGCTATGGCTACACCTTC. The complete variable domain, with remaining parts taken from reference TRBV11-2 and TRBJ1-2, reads EAGVAQSPRYKIIEKRQSVAFWCNPISGHATLYWYQQILGQGPKLLIQFQNNGVVDDSQLPKDRFSAERLKGVDSTLKIQPAKLEDSAVYLCASSFSMGGYGYTFGSGTRLTVV.

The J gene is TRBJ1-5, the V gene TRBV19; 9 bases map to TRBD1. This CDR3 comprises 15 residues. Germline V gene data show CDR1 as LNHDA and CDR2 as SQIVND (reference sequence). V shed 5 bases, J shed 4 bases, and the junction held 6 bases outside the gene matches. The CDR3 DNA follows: TGTGCCAGTAGTGCAACCGGGACAGGGAATCAGCCCCAGCATTTT. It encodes CASSATGTGNQPQHF.

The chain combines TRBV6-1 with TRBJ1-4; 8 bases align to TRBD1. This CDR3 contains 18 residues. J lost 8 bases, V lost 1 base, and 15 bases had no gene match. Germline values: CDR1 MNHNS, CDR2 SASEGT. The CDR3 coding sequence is TGTGCCAGCAGTGAAGGGCAGGGGGCGGGTGGAGGGAGAGAAAAACTGTTTTTT. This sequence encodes CASSEGQGAGGGREKLFF.

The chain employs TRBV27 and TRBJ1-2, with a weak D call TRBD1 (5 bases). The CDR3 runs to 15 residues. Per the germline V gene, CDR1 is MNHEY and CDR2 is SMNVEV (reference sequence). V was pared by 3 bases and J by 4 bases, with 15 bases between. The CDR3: CASSFGAWDFYGYTF. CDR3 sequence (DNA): TGTGCCAGCAGTTTTGGGGCTTGGGATTTCTATGGCTACACCTTC.

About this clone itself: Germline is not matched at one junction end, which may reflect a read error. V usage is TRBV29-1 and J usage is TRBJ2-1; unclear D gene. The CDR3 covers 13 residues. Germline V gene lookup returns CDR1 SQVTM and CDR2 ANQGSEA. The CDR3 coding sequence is TGCAGCGTTTACGCTCCCTCCAACAATGAGCAGTTCTTC. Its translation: CSVYAPSNNEQFF.

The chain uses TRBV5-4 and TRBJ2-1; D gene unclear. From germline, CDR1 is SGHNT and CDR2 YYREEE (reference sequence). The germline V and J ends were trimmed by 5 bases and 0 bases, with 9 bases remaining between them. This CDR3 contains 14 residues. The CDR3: CASSVTLSYNEQFF. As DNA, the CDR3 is TGTGCCAGCAGTGTGACCCTCTCCTACAATGAGCAGTTCTTC.

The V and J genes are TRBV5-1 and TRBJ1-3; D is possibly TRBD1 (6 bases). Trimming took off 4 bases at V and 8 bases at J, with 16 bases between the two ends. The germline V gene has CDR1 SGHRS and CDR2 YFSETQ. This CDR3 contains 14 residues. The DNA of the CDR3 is TGCGCCAGCAGCCAAGGACAGATAGAACACACCATATATTTT. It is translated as CASSQGQIEHTIYF.

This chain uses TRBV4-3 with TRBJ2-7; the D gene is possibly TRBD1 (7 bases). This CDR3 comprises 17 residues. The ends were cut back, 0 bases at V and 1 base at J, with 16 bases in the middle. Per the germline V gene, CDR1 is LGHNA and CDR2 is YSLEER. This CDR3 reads CASSQDGPAGGSYEQYF. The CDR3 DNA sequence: TGCGCCAGCAGCCAAGATGGTCCGGCAGGGGGGTCCTACGAGCAGTACTTC.

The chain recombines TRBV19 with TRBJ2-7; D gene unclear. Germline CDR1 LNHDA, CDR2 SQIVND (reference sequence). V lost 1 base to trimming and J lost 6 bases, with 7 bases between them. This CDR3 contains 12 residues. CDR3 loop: CASSIGGSEQYF. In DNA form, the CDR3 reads TGTGCCAGTAGTATAGGGGGATCCGAGCAGTACTTC.

In DNA form, the CDR3 reads TGTGCCAGTAGTACTTTCACAGGACAGACCAACCAAGAGACCCAGTACTTC. Translating it yields CASSTFTGQTNQETQYF. This chain joins TRBV19 and TRBJ2-5; possible D gene TRBD1, 6 bases. V was cut by 4 bases and J by 0 bases, with 18 bases left in between. Germline CDR1 is LNHDA and CDR2 is SQIVND (reference sequence). The CDR3 contains 17 residues.

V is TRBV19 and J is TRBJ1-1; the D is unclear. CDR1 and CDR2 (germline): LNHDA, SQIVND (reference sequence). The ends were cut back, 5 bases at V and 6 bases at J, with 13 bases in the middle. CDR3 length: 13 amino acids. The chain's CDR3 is CASSPQPKAEAFF. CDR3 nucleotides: TGTGCCAGTAGTCCGCAACCGAAGGCTGAAGCTTTCTTT.

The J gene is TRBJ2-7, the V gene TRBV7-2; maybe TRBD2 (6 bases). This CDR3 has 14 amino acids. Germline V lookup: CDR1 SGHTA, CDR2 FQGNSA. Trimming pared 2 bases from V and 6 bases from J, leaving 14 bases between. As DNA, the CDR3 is TGTGCCAGCAGCTTAATGGCGGGATCGGCCGAGCAGTACTTC. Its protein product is CASSLMAGSAEQYF.

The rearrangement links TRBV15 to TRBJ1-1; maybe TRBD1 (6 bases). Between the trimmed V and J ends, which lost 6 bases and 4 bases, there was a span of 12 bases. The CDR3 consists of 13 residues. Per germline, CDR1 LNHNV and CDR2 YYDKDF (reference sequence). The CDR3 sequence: CATSRDTGTEAFF. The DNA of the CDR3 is TGTGCCACCAGTAGGGACACTGGCACTGAAGCTTTCTTT.

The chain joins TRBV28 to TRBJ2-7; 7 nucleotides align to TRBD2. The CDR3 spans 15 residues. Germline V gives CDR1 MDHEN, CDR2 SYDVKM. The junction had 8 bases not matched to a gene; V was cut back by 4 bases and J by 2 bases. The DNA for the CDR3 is TGTGCCAGCAGTTGGGAGGGGACGCCTACCTACGAGCAGTACTTC. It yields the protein CASSWEGTPTYEQYF.